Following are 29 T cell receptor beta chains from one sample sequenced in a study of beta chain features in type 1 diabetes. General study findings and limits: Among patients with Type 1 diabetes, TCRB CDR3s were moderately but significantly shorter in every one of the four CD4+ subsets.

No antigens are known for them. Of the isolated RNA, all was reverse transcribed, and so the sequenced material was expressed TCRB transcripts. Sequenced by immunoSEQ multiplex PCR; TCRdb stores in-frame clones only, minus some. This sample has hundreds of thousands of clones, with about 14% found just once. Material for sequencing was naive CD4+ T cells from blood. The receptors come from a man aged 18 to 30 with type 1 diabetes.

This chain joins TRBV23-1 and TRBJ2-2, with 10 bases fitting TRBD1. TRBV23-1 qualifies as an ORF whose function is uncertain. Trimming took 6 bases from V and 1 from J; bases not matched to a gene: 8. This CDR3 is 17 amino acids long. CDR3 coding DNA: TGCGCCAGCAGGACCCCCGGGACAGGGGAGAACACCGGGGAGCTGTTTTTT. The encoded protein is CASRTPGTGENTGELFF.

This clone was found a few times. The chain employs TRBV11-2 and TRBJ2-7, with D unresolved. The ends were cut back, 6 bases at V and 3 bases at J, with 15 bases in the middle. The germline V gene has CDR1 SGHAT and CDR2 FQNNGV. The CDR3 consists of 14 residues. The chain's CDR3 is CASSSNGPHYEQYF. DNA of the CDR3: TGTGCCAGCAGTTCAAACGGGCCTCACTACGAGCAGTACTTC.

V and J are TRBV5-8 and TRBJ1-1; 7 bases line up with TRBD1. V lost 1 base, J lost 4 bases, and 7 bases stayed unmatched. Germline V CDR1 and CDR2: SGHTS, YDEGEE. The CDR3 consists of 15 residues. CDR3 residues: CASSLSYPGGTEAFF. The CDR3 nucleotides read TGTGCCAGCAGCTTGAGTTATCCAGGGGGCACTGAAGCTTTCTTT.

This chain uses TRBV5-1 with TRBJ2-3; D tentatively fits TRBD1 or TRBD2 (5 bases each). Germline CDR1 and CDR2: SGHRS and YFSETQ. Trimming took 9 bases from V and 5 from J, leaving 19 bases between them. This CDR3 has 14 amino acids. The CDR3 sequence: CATQGRSPGDTQYF. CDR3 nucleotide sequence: TGCGCCACCCAGGGACGGAGCCCGGGAGATACGCAGTATTTT.

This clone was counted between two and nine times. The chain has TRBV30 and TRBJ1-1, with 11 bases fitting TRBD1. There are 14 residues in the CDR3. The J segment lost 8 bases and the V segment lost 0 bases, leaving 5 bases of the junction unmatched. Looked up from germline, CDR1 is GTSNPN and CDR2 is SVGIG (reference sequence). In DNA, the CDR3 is TGTGCCTGGAGTGTCAACGGACAGGGGGCGGAAGCTTTCTTT. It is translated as CAWSVNGQGAEAFF.

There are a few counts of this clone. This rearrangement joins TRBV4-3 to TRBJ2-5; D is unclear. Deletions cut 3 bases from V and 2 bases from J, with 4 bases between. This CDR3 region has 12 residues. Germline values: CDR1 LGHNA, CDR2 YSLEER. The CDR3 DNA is TGCGCCAGCAGCCAGGGTCAAGAGACCCAGTACTTC. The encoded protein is CASSQGQETQYF.

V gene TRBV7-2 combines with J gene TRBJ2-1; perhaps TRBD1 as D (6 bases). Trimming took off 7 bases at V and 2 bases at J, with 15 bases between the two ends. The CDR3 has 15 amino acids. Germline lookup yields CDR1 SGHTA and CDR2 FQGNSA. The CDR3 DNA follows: TGTGCCAGCAACGTTAAGGGGGAGACCTACAATGAGCAGTTCTTC. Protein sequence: CASNVKGETYNEQFF.

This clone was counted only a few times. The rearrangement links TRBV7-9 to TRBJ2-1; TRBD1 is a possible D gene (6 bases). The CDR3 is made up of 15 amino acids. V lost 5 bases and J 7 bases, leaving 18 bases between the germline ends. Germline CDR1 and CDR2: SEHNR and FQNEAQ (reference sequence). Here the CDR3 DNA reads TGTGCCAGCAGCCCCGGACAGTTCCCAAGTAATGAGCAGTTCTTC. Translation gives CASSPGQFPSNEQFF.

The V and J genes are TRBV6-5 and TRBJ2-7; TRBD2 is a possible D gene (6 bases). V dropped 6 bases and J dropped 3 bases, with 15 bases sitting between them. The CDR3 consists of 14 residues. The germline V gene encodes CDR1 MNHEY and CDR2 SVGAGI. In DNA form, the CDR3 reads TGTGCCAGCAGGGGACTTACAGTGTACTACGAGCAGTACTTC. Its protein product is CASRGLTVYYEQYF.

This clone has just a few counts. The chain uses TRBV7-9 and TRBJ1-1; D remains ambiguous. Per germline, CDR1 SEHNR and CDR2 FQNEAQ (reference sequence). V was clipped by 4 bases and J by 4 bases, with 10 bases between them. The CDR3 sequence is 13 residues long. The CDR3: CASSYQLSTEAFF. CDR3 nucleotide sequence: TGTGCCAGCAGCTACCAACTGAGCACTGAAGCTTTCTTT.

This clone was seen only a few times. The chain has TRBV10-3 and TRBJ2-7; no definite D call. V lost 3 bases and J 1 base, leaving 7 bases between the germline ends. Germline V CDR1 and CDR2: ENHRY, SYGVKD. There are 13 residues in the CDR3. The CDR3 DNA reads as TGTGCCATCAGTGATACTCCGTCCTACGAGCAGTACTTC. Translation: CAISDTPSYEQYF.

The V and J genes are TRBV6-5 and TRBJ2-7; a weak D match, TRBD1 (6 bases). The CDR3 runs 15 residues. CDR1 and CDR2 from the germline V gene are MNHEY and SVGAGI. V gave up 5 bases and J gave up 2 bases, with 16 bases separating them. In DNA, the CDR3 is TGTGCCAGCAGTCCCTTAGGGGGTTTCGCCTACGAGCAGTACTTC. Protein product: CASSPLGGFAYEQYF.

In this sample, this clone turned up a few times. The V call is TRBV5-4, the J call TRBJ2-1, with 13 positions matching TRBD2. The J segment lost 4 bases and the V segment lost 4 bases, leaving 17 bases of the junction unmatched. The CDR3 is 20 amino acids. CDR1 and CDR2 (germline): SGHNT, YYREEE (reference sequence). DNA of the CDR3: TGTGCCAGCAGCCGACAGGTGACTAGCGGGAGGATGAGGGGATACAATGAGCAGTTCTTC. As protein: CASSRQVTSGRMRGYNEQFF. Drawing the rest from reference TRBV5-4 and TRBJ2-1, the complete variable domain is ETGVTQSPTHLIKTRGQQVTLRCSSQSGHNTVSWYQQALGQGPQFIFQYYREEENGRGNFPPRFSGLQFPNYSSELNVNALELDDSALYLCASSRQVTSGRMRGYNEQFFGPGTRLTVL.

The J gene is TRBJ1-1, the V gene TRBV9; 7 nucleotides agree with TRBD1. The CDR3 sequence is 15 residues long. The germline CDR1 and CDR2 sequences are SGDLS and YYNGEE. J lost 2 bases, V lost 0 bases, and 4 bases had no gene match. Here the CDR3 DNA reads TGTGCCAGCAGCGTAGATTCAGGGGGAAACACTGAAGCTTTCTTT. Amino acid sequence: CASSVDSGGNTEAFF. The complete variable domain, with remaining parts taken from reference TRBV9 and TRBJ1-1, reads DSGVTQTPKHLITATGQRVTLRCSPRSGDLSVYWYQQSLDQGLQFLIQYYNGEERAKGNILERFSAQQFPDLHSELNLSSLELGDSALYFCASSVDSGGNTEAFFGQGTRLTVV.

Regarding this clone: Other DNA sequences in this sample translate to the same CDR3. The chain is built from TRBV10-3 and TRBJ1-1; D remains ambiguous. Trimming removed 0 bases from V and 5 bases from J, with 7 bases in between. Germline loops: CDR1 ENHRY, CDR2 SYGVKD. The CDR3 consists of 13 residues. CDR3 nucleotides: TGTGCCATCAGTGAGTCAAGGGAAACTGAAGCTTTCTTT. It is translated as CAISESRETEAFF.

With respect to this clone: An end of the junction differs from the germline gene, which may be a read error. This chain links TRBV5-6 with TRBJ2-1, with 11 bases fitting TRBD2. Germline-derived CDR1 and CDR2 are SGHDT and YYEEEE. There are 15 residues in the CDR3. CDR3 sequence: CASNLGLAEHNEQFF. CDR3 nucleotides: TGTGCCAGCAACTTGGGACTAGCGGAACACAATGAGCAGTTCTTC.

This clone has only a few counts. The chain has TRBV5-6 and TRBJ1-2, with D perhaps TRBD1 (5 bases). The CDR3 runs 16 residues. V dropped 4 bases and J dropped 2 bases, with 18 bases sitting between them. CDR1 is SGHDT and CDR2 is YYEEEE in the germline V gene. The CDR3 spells CASSLTSGTANYGYTF. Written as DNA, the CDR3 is TGTGCCAGCAGCCTTACTTCCGGGACGGCCAACTATGGCTACACCTTC. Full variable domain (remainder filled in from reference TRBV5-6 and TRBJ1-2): DAGVTQSPTHLIKTRGQQVTLRCSPKSGHDTVSWYQQALGQGPQFIFQYYEEEERQRGNFPDRFSGHQFPNYSSELNVNALLLGDSALYLCASSLTSGTANYGYTFGSGTRLTVV.

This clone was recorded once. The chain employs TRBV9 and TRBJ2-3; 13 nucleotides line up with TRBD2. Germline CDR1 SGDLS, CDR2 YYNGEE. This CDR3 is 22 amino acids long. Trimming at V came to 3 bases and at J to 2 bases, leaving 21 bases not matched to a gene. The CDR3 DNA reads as TGTGCCAGCAGCGAGAGACAGCCGAAGTATTGGACTAGCGGGGGTAACACAGATACGCAGTATTTT. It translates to CASSERQPKYWTSGGNTDTQYF.

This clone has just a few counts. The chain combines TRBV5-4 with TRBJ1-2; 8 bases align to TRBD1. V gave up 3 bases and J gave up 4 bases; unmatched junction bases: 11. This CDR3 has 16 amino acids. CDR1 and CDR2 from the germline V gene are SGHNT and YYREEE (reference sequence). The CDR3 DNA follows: TGTGCCAGCAGCTCGTACGGTCAGGGGGCTGGCTATGGCTACACCTTC. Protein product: CASSSYGQGAGYGYTF.

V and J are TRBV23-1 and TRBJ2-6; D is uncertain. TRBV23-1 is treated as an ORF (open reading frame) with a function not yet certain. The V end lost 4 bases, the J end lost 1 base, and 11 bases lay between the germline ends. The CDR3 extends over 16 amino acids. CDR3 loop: CASSRCEVSGANVLTF. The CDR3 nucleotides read TGCGCCAGCAGTCGCTGCGAGGTTTCTGGGGCCAACGTCCTGACTTTC.

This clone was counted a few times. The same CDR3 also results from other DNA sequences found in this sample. CDR3 in DNA: TGTGCCAGCAGCGCCTTGACAGATACGCAGTATTTT. This encodes CASSALTDTQYF. The rearrangement joins TRBV9 to TRBJ2-3; no reliable D call. V gave up 3 bases and J gave up 3 bases, with 5 bases separating them. Germline loops: CDR1 SGDLS, CDR2 YYNGEE. This CDR3 has 12 residues.

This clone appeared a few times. The chain's CDR3 is CASSLERDRTEAFF. CDR3 sequence (DNA): TGTGCCAGCAGCTTAGAGAGGGATCGCACTGAAGCTTTCTTT. This chain uses TRBV7-2 with TRBJ1-1; D is unclear. The CDR3 has 14 amino acids. Germline CDR1 SGHTA, CDR2 FQGNSA. The germline V and J ends were trimmed by 1 base and 4 bases, with 10 bases remaining between them. The full variable domain, with the rest looked up from reference TRBV7-2 and TRBJ1-1, is GAGVSQSPSNKVTEKGKDVELRCDPISGHTALYWYRQSLGQGLEFLIYFQGNSAPDKSGLPSDRFSAERTGGSVSTLTIQRTQQEDSAVYLCASSLERDRTEAFFGQGTRLTVV.

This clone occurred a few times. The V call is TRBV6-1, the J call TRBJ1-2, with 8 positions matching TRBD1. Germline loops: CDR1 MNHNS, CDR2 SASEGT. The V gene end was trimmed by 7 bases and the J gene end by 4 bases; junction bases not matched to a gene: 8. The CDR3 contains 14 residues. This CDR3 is CASISGQGGYGYTF. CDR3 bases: TGTGCCAGCATCTCCGGACAGGGTGGCTATGGCTACACCTTC.

CDR3 DNA: TGTGCCAGCAGCCGTAGCGGGAGGGCCTACGAGCAGTACTTC. This encodes CASSRSGRAYEQYF. The chain has TRBV13 and TRBJ2-7; TRBD2 matches 11 bases. Per the germline V gene, CDR1 is PRHDT and CDR2 is FYEKMQ (reference sequence). This CDR3 comprises 14 residues. Losses at the gene ends were 5 bases for V and 2 bases for J; bases not matched to a gene: 2.

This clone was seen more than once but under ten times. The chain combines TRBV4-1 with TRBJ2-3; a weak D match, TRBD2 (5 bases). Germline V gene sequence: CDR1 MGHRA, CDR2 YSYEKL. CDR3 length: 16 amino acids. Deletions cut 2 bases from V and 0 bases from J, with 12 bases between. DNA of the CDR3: TGCGCCAGCAGCCAATTAGGAGGTCCTAGCACAGATACGCAGTATTTT. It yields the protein CASSQLGGPSTDTQYF.

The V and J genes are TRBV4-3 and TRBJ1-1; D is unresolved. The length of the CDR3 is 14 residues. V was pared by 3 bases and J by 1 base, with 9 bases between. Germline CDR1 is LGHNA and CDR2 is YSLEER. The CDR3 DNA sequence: TGCGCCAGCAGCCACCGGGCTCCGAACACTGAAGCTTTCTTT. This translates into CASSHRAPNTEAFF.

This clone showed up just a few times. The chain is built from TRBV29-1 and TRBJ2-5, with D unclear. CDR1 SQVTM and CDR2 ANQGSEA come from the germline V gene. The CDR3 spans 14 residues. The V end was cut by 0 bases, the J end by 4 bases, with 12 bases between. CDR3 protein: CSVEDPIRGETQYF. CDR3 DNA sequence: TGCAGCGTTGAAGATCCCATCCGCGGAGAGACCCAGTACTTC.

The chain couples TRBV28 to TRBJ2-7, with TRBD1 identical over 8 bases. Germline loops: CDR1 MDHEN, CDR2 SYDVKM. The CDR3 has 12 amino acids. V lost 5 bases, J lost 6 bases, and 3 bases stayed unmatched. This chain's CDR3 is CASSLTGVEQYF. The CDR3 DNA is TGTGCCAGCAGTCTGACAGGGGTCGAGCAGTACTTC.

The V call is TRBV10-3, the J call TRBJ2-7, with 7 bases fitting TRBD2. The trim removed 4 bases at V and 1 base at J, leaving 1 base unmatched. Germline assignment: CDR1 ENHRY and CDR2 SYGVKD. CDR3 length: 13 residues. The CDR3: CAISAGGSYEQYF. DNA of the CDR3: TGTGCCATCAGTGCGGGGGGATCCTACGAGCAGTACTTC.